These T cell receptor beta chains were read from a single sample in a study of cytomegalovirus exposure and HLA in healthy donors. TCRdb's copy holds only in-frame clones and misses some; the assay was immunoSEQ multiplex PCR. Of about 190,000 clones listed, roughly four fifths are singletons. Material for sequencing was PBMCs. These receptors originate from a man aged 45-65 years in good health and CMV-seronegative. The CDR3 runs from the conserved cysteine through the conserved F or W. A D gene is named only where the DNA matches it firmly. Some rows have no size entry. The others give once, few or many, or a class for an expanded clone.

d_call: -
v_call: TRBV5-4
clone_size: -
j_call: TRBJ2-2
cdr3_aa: CASSATSSRAGELFF
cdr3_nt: TGTGCCAGCAGCGCCACTAGCAGCCGTGCCGGGGAGCTGTTTTTT

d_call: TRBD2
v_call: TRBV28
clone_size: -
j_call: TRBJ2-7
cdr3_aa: CASSEPSSGRAHEQYF
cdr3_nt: TGTGCCAGCAGTGAGCCCTCTAGCGGGAGGGCCCACGAGCAGTACTTC

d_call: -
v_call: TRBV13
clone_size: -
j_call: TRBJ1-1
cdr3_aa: CASSPRPGITEAFF
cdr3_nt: TGTGCCAGCAGCCCACGCCCGGGGATTACTGAAGCTTTCTTT

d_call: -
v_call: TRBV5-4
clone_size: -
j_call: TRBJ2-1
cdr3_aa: CASSLAAINEQFF
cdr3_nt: TGTGCCAGCAGCTTGGCCGCTATTAATGAGCAGTTCTTC

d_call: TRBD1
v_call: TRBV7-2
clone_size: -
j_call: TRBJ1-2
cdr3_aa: CASSPTGADALWGYTF
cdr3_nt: TGTGCCAGCAGCCCGACAGGGGCCGACGCCCTTTGGGGCTACACCTTC

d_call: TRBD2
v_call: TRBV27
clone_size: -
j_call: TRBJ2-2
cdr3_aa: CASSSSGRVGTGELFF
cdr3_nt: TGTGCCAGCAGTTCCTCCGGGAGGGTGGGCACCGGGGAGCTGTTTTTT

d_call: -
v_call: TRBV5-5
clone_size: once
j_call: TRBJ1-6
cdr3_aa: CASSYAGFERSPLHF
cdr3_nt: TGTGCCAGCAGCTACGCCGGGTTCGAAAGATCACCCCTCCACTTT

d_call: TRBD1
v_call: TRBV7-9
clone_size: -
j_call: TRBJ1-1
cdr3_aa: CASSPPGQGLPNTEAFF
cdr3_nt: TGTGCCAGCAGCCCCCCCGGACAGGGGCTTCCGAACACTGAAGCTTTCTTT

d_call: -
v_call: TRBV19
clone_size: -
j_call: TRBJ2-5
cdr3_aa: CASSIDPRLQETQYF
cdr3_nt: TGTGCCAGTAGTATAGATCCGCGACTTCAAGAGACCCAGTACTTC

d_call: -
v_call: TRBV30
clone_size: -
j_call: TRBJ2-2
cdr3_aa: CAWSVKLRTGELFF
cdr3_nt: TGTGCCTGGAGTGTAAAGCTACGTACCGGGGAGCTGTTTTTT

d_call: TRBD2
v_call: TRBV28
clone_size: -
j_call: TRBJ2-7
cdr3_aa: CASSLGGGRVGEQYF
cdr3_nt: TGTGCCAGCAGCCTCGGCGGGGGACGGGTGGGCGAGCAGTACTTC

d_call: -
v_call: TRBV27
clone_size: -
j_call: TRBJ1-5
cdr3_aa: CATSGLGNQPQHF
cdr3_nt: TGTGCCACGTCGGGTCTGGGCAATCAGCCCCAGCATTTT

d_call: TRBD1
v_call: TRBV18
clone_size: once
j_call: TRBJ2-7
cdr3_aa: CASSPPGQTYEQYF
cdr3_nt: TGTGCCAGCTCACCACCGGGACAGACCTACGAGCAGTACTTC

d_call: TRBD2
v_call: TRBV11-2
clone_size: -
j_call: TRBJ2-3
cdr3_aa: CASSSLAGGPTDTQYF
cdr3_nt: TGTGCCAGCAGCTCATTAGCGGGGGGGCCGACAGATACGCAGTATTTT

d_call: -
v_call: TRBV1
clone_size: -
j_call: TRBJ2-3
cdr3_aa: CTSSSRTGFGDTQYF
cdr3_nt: TGCACCAGCAGTTCAAGGACAGGGTTTGGAGATACGCAGTATTTT

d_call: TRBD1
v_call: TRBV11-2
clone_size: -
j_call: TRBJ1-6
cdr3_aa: CASSAQRTGVSPLHF
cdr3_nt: TGTGCCAGCAGCGCCCAGCGGACAGGGGTTTCACCCCTCCACTTT

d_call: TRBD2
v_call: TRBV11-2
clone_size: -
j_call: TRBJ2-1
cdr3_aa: CASSLTSGSYNEQFF
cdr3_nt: TGTGCCAGCAGCTTGACTAGCGGCTCCTACAATGAGCAGTTCTTC

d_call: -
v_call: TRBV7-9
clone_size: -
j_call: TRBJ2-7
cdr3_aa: CASSLAGVEQYF
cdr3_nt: TGTGCCAGCAGCTTAGCAGGGGTAGAGCAGTACTTC

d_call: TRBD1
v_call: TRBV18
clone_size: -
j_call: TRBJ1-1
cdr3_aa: CASSLFQGDTEAFF
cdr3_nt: TGTGCCAGCTCACTCTTCCAGGGGGACACTGAAGCTTTCTTT

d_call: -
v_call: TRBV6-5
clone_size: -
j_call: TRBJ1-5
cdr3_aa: CASTPTGGSQPQHF
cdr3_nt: TGTGCCAGCACCCCGACGGGGGGTAGTCAGCCCCAGCATTTT

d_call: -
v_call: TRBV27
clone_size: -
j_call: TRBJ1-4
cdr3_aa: CASSEVGADEKLFF
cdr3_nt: TGTGCCAGCAGCGAGGTGGGGGCTGATGAAAAACTGTTTTTT

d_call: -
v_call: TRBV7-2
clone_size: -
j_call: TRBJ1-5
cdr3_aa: CASSLDASRVIDQPQHF
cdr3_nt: TGTGCCAGCAGCTTAGACGCAAGCCGGGTGATTGATCAGCCCCAGCATTTT

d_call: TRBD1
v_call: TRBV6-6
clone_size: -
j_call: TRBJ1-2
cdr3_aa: CASSNSRGRDYGYTF
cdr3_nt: TGTGCCAGCAGCAACAGCAGGGGGCGCGACTATGGCTACACCTTC

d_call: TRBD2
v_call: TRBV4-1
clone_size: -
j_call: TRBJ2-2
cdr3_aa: CASSWIPSGRNTGELFF
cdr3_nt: TGCGCCAGCAGCTGGATCCCCAGCGGGAGGAACACCGGGGAGCTGTTTTTT

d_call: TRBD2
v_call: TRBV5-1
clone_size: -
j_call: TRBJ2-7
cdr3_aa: CASSAGLAVSYEQYF
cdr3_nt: TGCGCCAGCAGCGCGGGACTAGCGGTTTCCTACGAGCAGTACTTC

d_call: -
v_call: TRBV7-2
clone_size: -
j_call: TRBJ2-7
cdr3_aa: CASSLAEAQGGHEQYF
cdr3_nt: TGTGCCAGCAGCTTAGCCGAGGCCCAGGGCGGTCACGAGCAGTACTTC

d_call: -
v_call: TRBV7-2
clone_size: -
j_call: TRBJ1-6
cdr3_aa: CASSFLANSPLHF
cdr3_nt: TGTGCCAGCAGCTTCCTAGCAAATTCACCCCTCCACTTT

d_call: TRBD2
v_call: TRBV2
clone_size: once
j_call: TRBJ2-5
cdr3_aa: CASSEARLAGVSETQYF
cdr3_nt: TGTGCCAGCAGTGAAGCGAGGCTAGCGGGAGTGTCAGAGACCCAGTACTTC

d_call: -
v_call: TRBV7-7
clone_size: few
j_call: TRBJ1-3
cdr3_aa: CASSESSGNTIYF
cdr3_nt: TGTGCTAGCTCCGAGAGCTCTGGAAACACCATATATTTT

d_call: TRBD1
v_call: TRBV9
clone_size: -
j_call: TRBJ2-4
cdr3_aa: CASSVGSGQGINIQYF
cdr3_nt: TGTGCCAGCAGCGTAGGATCCGGACAGGGGATAAACATTCAGTACTTC

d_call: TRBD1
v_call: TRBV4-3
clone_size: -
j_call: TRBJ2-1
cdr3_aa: CASSQELGQYNARPNNEQFF
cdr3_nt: TGCGCCAGCAGCCAAGAATTGGGACAGTACAATGCTCGGCCGAATAATGAGCAGTTCTTC

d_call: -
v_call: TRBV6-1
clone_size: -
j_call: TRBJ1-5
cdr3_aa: CASSEIAGGWENQPQHF
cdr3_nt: TGTGCCAGCAGTGAAATCGCGGGGGGGTGGGAAAATCAGCCCCAGCATTTT

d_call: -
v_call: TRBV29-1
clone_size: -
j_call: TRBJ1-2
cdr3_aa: CSVGGGRGDYGYTF
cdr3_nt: TGCAGCGTTGGCGGGGGCAGGGGCGACTATGGCTACACCTTC

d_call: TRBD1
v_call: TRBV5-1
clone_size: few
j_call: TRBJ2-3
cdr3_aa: CASSFPTTGTTDTQYF
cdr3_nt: TGCGCCAGCAGCTTCCCCACGACAGGGACCACAGATACGCAGTATTTT

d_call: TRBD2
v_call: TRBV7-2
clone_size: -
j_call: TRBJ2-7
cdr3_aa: CASSLGTRGGYEQYF
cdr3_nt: TGTGCCAGCAGCTTAGGGACTAGAGGAGGTTACGAGCAGTACTTC

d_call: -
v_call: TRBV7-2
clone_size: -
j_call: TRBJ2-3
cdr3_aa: CASSSPYTDTQYF
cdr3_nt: TGTGCCAGCAGCTCTCCCTACACAGATACGCAGTATTTT

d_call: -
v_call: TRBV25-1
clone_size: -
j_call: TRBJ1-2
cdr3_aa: CASSTPYYGYTF
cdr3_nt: TGTGCCAGCAGTACACCATACTATGGCTACACCTTC

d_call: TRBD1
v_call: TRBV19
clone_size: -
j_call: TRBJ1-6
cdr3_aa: CASDLSGTGRGSPLHF
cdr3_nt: TGTGCCAGTGACCTATCCGGGACAGGGCGAGGTTCACCCCTCCACTTT

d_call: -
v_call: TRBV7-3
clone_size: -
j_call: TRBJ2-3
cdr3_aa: CASSPYGGNTQYF
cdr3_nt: TGTGCCAGCAGCCCTTACGGAGGTAATACGCAGTATTTT

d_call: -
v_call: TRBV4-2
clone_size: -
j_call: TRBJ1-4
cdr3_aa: CASSPDRGATNEKLFF
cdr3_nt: TGTGCCAGCAGCCCGGACAGAGGAGCAACTAATGAAAAACTGTTTTTT